The 9 T cell receptor beta chains given below trace back to one sample, sequenced in a study of blood T cell repertoires in COVID-19. Clones were read by immunoSEQ multiplex PCR, and TCRdb kept only the in-frame ones, dropping some. This sample has tens of thousands of clones; 90% occur once, and the top ten carry 2.5% to 4%. The specimen was peripheral blood. The receptor source for this set is a human donor in a cohort sampled during active COVID-19.

The CDR3, as DNA: TGTGCCTGGGTGACAGAGTTGTCCGGCAATCAGCCCCAGCATTTT. Its translation is CAWVTELSGNQPQHF. The genes are TRBV30 and TRBJ1-5; D perhaps matches TRBD1 (5 bases). Trimming removed 5 bases at V and 2 bases at J, with 16 bases between. The CDR3 sequence is 15 residues long. Germline assignment: CDR1 GTSNPN and CDR2 SVGIG (reference sequence).

The rearrangement joins TRBV11-3 to TRBJ2-5, with TRBD2 matching over 11 bases. The CDR3 is 16 residues long. The germline gives CDR1 SGHNT, CDR2 YENEEA. Trimming removed 5 bases from V and 1 base from J; junction bases left unmatched: 6. CDR3: CASSQGTSGSQETQYF. The CDR3 nucleotides read TGTGCCAGCAGCCAAGGGACTAGCGGAAGCCAAGAGACCCAGTACTTC.

There are a few counts of this clone. The chain recombines TRBV27 with TRBJ2-1, with a possible D match to TRBD1 (7 bases). V was clipped by 5 bases and J by 3 bases, with 17 bases between them. The germline CDR1 and CDR2 sequences are MNHEY and SMNVEV (reference sequence). The CDR3 runs to 16 residues. CDR3 sequence (DNA): TGTGCCAGCAGTAGAAAGGGCGGGACAGACTACAATGAGCAGTTCTTC. It yields the protein CASSRKGGTDYNEQFF.

The rearrangement uses TRBV5-1 and TRBJ2-7, with D tentatively TRBD1 (6 bases). Germline CDR1 is SGHRS and CDR2 is YFSETQ. Trimming shortened V by 0 bases and J by 2 bases, and 12 bases separated the two germline ends. This CDR3 contains 15 residues. The chain's CDR3 is CASSLGGPSAYEQYF. The CDR3 region has the DNA TGCGCCAGCAGCTTGGGGGGGCCCAGTGCCTACGAGCAGTACTTC. The whole variable domain, remainder taken from reference TRBV5-1 and TRBJ2-7, is KAGVTQTPRYLIKTRGQQVTLSCSPISGHRSVSWYQQTPGQGLQFLFEYFSETQRNKGNFPGRFSGRQFSNSRSEMNVSTLELGDSALYLCASSLGGPSAYEQYFGPGTRLTVT.

The V call is TRBV19, the J call TRBJ1-1, with D possibly matching TRBD1 (5 bases). The CDR3 contains 16 residues. With 3 bases removed from V and 0 bases from J, the gap between germline ends came to 14 bases. Germline V CDR1 and CDR2: LNHDA, SQIVND (reference sequence). The CDR3 nucleotides are TGTGCCAGTAGTATGATGCAGGGTAACATGAACACTGAAGCTTTCTTT. Encoded protein: CASSMMQGNMNTEAFF. Full variable domain (remainder filled in from reference TRBV19 and TRBJ1-1): DGGITQSPKYLFRKEGQNVTLSCEQNLNHDAMYWYRQDPGQGLRLIYYSQIVNDFQKGDIAEGYSVSREKKESFPLTVTSAQKNPTAFYLCASSMMQGNMNTEAFFGQGTRLTVV.

V and J are TRBV5-1 and TRBJ2-5; 8 bases are shared with TRBD2. Germline assignment: CDR1 SGHRS and CDR2 YFSETQ. This CDR3 spans 14 amino acids. The trim removed 3 bases at V and 3 bases at J, leaving 4 bases unmatched. The CDR3: CASSWTSREETQYF. Here the CDR3 DNA reads TGCGCCAGCAGCTGGACTAGCAGAGAAGAGACCCAGTACTTC.

The CDR3 loop is CASSAVLAGGPYEQYF. The CDR3 coding sequence is TGTGCCAGCAGCGCCGTCCTAGCGGGAGGCCCCTACGAGCAGTACTTC. The V gene is TRBV9, the J gene TRBJ2-7; 11 bases are a match to TRBD2. Trimming cost V 3 bases and J 2 bases; bases outside gene matches: 7. This CDR3 region has 16 residues. In germline, CDR1 is SGDLS, CDR2 YYNGEE.

J is TRBJ2-1 and V is TRBV19; perhaps TRBD1 as D (5 bases). The germline gives CDR1 LNHDA, CDR2 SQIVND (reference sequence). The V and J ends lost 10 bases and 0 bases respectively, with 13 bases between them. The CDR3 totals 14 residues. The CDR3 region is CATTRTGSYNEQFF. For the CDR3, the DNA is TGTGCCACCACCCGCACAGGCTCCTACAATGAGCAGTTCTTC.

The V and J genes are TRBV11-2 and TRBJ2-4; 12 bases agree with TRBD1. There are 15 residues in the CDR3. Germline CDR1 reads SGHAT; CDR2 reads FQNNGV. After removal of 5 bases from V and 8 bases from J, the junction contained 7 bases not matched to a gene. CDR3: CASSRTGTGGYIQYF. The CDR3 DNA reads TGTGCCAGCAGCCGCACCGGGACAGGGGGCTACATTCAGTACTTC.